The clone carrying this T cell receptor (beta chain) is a singleton in its sample. This sample is drawn from a study of blood T cell repertoires in COVID-19. Background on the study: Sites in the United States, Italy and Spain provided acute and convalescent COVID-19 samples. In each case, the material was cDNA or gDNA derived from T cells, B-cell-depleted T cells, or PBMCs.

Per germline, CDR1 LNHDA and CDR2 SQIVND (reference sequence). Trimming took 3 bases from V and 0 from J; bases not matched to a gene: 10. The CDR3 contains 18 residues. This table comes from immunoSEQ multiplex PCR, and its TCRdb copy is limited to in-frame clones, with some not included. The table records approximately 120,000 clones, almost 70% of them present only once. This clonotype was sampled from a woman in her 70s with acute or convalescent COVID-19. The chain uses TRBV19 and TRBJ2-1, with TRBD2 identical over 8 bases. Specimen: peripheral blood. CDR3 nucleotide sequence: TGTGCCAGTAGTATGAGGCTAGCGGGCCCGAGCTCCTACAATGAGCAGTTCTTC. The encoded protein is CASSMRLAGPSSYNEQFF.